This entry features one TCR beta chain sequence. These data belong to a study of blood T cell repertoires in COVID-19. About the research overall: COVID-19 samples from acute and convalescent phases originated in the United States, Italy and Spain.

In the original analysis: Scientists estimated how many nucleated cells there were by amplifying reference gene primers. Generated by immunoSEQ multiplex PCR, the TCRdb table keeps only in-frame clones and is missing some. The V and J calls and clone size were taken over from that table, and D and trimming were inferred from the DNA. Of around 110,000 clones listed, more than 80% were seen once; the top ten hold about 5.3%. Germline-derived CDR1 and CDR2 are MRHNA and SNTAGT. The length of the CDR3 is 15 residues. V lost 4 bases and J lost 4, with 13 bases in between. Sequenced sample: peripheral blood. The chain couples TRBV6-4 to TRBJ2-2, with D maybe TRBD1 (6 bases). This sequence originates from a man aged 40-49 years with active or convalescent COVID-19. Here the CDR3 DNA reads TGTGCCAGCAGTGGGGAACCAGGGGTCACCGGGGAGCTGTTTTTT. It codes for CASSGEPGVTGELFF.